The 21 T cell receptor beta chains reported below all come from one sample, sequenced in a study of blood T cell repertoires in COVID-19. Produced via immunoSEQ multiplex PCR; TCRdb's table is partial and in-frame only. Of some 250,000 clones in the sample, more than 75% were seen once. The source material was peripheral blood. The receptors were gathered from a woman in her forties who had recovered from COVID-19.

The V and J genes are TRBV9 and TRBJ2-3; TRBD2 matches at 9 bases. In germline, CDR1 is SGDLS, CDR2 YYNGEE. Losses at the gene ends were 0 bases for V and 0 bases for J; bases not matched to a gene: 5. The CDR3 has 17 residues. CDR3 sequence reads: CASSVAGSGGSTDTQYF. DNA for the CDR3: TGTGCCAGCAGCGTAGCTGGGAGCGGGGGGAGCACAGATACGCAGTATTTT. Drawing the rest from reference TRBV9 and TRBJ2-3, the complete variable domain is DSGVTQTPKHLITATGQRVTLRCSPRSGDLSVYWYQQSLDQGLQFLIQYYNGEERAKGNILERFSAQQFPDLHSELNLSSLELGDSALYFCASSVAGSGGSTDTQYFGPGTRLTVL.

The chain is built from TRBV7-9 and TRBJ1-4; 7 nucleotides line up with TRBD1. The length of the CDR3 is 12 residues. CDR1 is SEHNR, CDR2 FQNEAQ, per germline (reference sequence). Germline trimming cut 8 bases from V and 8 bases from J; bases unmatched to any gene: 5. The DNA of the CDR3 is TGTGCCAGCCGGGACAGTGGGGAAAAACTGTTTTTT. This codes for CASRDSGEKLFF.

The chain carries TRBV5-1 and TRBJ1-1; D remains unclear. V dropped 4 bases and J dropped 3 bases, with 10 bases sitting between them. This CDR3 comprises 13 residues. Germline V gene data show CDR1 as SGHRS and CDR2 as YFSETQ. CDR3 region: CASSTARHTEAFF. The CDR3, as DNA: TGCGCCAGCAGCACGGCGCGGCACACTGAAGCTTTCTTT.

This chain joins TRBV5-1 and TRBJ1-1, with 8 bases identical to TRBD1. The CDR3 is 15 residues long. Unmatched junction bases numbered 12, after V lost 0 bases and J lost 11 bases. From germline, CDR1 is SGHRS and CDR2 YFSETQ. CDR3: CASSLDPGQGGGAFF. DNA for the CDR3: TGCGCCAGCAGCTTGGACCCCGGACAGGGCGGTGGGGCTTTCTTT.

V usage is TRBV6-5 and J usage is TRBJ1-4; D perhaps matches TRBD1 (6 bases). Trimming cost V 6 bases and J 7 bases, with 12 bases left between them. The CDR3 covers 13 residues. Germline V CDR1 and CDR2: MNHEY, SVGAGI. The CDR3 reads CASRPGTPEKLFF. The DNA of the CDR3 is TGTGCCAGCAGGCCCGGGACACCTGAAAAACTGTTTTTT.

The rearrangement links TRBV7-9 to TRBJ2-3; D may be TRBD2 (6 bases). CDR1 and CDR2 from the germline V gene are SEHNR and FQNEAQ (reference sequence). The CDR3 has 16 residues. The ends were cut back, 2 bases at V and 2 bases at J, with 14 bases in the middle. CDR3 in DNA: TGTGCCAGCAGCTTAAGGGGAGGCCGACCCACAGATACGCAGTATTTT. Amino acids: CASSLRGGRPTDTQYF.

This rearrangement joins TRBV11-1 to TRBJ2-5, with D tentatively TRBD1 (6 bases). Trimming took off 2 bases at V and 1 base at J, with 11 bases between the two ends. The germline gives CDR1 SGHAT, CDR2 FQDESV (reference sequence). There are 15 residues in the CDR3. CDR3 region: CASSLPDRFQETQYF. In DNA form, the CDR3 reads TGTGCCAGCAGCTTACCTGACAGGTTCCAAGAGACCCAGTACTTC.

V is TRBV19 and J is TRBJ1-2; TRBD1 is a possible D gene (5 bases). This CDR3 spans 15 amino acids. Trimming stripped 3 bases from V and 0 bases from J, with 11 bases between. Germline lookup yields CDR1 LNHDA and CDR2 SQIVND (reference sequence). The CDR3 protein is CASSMGGAPNYGYTF. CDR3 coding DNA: TGTGCCAGTAGTATGGGAGGGGCCCCTAACTATGGCTACACCTTC.

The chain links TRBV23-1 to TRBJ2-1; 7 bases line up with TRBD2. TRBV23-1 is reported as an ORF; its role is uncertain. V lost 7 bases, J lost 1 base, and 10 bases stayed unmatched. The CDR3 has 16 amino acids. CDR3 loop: CASTPGWRESYNEQFF. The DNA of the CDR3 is TGCGCCAGCACCCCGGGGTGGCGGGAGTCCTACAATGAGCAGTTCTTC.

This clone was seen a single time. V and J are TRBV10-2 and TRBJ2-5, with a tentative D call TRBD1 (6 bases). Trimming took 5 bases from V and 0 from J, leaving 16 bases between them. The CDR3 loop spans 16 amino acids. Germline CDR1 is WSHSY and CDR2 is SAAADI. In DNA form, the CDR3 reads TGCGCCAGCAGTTTGGGGCAGGGGCGGTACCAAGAGACCCAGTACTTC. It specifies CASSLGQGRYQETQYF.

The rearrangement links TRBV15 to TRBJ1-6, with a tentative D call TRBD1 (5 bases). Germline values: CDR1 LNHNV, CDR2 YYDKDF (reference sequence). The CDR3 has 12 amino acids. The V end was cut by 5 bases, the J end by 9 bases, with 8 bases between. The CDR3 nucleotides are TGTGCCACCAGCCCTAGGGGTTCACCCCTCCACTTT. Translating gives CATSPRGSPLHF.

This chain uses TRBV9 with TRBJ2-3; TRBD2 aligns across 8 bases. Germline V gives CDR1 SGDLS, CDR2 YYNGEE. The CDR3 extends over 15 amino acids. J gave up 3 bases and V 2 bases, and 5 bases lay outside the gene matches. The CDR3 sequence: CASSVSAGETDTQYF. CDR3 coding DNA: TGTGCCAGCAGCGTTTCAGCGGGAGAAACAGATACGCAGTATTTT.

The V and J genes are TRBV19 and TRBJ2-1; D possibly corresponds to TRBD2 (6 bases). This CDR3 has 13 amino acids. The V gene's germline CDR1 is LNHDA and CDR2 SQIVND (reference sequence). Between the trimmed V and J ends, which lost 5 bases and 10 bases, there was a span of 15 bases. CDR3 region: CASSGRGAGEQFF. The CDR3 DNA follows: TGTGCCAGTAGTGGTCGGGGCGCGGGGGAGCAGTTCTTC.

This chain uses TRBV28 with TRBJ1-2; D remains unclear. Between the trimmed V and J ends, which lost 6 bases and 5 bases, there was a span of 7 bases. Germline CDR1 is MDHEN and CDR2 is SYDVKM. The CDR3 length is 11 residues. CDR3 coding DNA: TGTGCCAGCAGCCGTCTATATGGCTACACCTTC. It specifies CASSRLYGYTF.

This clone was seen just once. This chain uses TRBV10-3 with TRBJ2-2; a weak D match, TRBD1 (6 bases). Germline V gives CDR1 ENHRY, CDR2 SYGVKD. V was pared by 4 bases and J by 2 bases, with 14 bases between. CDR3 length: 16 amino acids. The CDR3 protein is CAISGTGHYNTGELFF. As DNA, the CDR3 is TGTGCCATCAGTGGAACGGGACATTATAACACCGGGGAGCTGTTTTTT.

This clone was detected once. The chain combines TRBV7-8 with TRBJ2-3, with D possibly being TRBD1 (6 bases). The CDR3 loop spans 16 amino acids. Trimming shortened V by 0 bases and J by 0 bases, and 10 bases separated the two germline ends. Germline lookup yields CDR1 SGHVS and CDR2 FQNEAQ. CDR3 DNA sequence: TGTGCCAGCAGCTTAGCCCACGGACAGAGCACAGATACGCAGTATTTT. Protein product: CASSLAHGQSTDTQYF.

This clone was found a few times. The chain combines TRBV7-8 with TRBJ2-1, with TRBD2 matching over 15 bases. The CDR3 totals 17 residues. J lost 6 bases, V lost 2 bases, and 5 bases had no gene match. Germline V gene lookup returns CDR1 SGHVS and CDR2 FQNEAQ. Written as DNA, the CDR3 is TGTGCCAGCAGCTTATGGGGGGGACTAGCGGGAGGCAATGAGCAGTTCTTC. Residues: CASSLWGGLAGGNEQFF.

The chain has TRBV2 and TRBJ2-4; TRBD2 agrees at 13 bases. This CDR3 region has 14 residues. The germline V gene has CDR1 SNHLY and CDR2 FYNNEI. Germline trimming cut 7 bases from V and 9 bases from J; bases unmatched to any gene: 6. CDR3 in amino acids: CASTTSGRAGIQYF. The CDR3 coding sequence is TGTGCCAGCACCACTAGCGGGAGGGCCGGCATTCAGTACTTC.

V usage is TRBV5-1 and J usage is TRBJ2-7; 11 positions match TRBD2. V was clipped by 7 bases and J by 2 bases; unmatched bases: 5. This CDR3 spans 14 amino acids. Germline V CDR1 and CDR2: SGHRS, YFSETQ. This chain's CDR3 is CASAGTSGPYEQYF. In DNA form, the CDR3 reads TGCGCCAGCGCCGGGACTAGCGGACCCTACGAGCAGTACTTC. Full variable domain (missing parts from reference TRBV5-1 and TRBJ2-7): KAGVTQTPRYLIKTRGQQVTLSCSPISGHRSVSWYQQTPGQGLQFLFEYFSETQRNKGNFPGRFSGRQFSNSRSEMNVSTLELGDSALYLCASAGTSGPYEQYFGPGTRLTVT.

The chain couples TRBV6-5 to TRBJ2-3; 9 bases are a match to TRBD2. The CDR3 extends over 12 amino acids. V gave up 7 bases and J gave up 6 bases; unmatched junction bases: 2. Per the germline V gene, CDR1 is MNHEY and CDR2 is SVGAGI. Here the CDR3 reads CASTTSGDTQYF. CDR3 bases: TGTGCCAGCACAACTAGCGGGGATACGCAGTATTTT.

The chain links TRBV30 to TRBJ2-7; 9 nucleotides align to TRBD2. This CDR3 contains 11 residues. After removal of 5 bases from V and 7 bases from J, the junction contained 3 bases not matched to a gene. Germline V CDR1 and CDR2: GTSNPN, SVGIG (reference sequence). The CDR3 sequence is CAWGRGGEQYF. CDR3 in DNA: TGTGCCTGGGGGCGGGGGGGAGAGCAGTACTTC.